A single sample gave rise to the 2 T cell receptor beta chains below, sequenced in a study of OX40 agonist ivuxolimab in advanced cancers. Assay: immunoSEQ multiplex PCR; the TCRdb copy retains only in-frame clones and omits some. Here the sample spans nearly 90,000 clones, roughly 89% being singletons. The specimen comprised CD4+ or CD8+ T cells sorted from blood, sampled in a trial of the OX40 agonist ivuxolimab. The receptors derive from an adult with an advanced solid tumor such as melanoma, head and neck, liver or kidney cancer.

This rearrangement joins TRBV7-2 to TRBJ1-5, with D unresolved. The germline V gene encodes CDR1 SGHTA and CDR2 FQGNSA. The CDR3 runs to 12 residues. V lost 5 bases and J lost 4, with 6 bases in between. The DNA for the CDR3 is TGTGCCAGCAGCGATCCGAATCAGCCCCAGCATTTT. Translated: CASSDPNQPQHF.

The rearrangement joins TRBV6-1 to TRBJ1-5, with D maybe TRBD1 (5 bases). This CDR3 comprises 13 residues. The germline V gene has CDR1 MNHNS and CDR2 SASEGT. V lost 3 bases and J lost 5, with 8 bases in between. The CDR3 bases are TGTGCCAGCAGTGACAGGGTGGATCAGCCCCAGCATTTT. It translates to CASSDRVDQPQHF.